This T cell receptor (beta chain) originates from a study of neurological immune-mediated disorders. Whole-study results and caveats: The expanded clones of different subjects shared no CDR3 amino acid sequences (suggesting private repertoires in all groups). HTLV-1-associated myelopathy displayed the greatest TCR clonal expansion, and multiple sclerosis exhibited the smallest, lower than that of healthy controls.

Trimming took off 5 bases at V and 3 bases at J, with 8 bases between the two ends. There are 13 residues in the CDR3. This clonotype was picked up many times. The antigen is undetermined. Time point reported: longitudinal time-point 1 (baseline). The making of cDNA relied on 5'RACE with 10-nucleotide random UMIs. Sequencing of 15-18 subjects in each run yielded over 180 million TCR-beta sequences. TCRdb re-analysed the 5' RACE reads in MiXCR, keeping a single row per CDR3 protein. The sample has some 54,000 distinct CDR3 sequences, roughly 10% seen once; the top ten hold about 6.6%. Sequencing input: PBMCs. The chain couples TRBV12-3 or TRBV12-4 to TRBJ1-5; no clear D. The origin of this receptor is a male donor with HTLV-1-associated myelopathy (HAM/TSP). The CDR3 loop is CASSASANQPQHF. The CDR3 region has the DNA TGTGCCAGCAGTGCCTCGGCCAATCAGCCCCAGCATTTT.